This T cell receptor beta chain was documented in a study of blood T cell repertoires in COVID-19. Whole-study context: COVID-19 samples, acute and convalescent, were from the United States, Italy and Spain. T cells, B-cell-depleted T cells, or PBMCs provided the cDNA or gDNA that served as material.

As originally analysed: How many nucleated cells were present was estimated from reference gene primer amplification. Profiled with immunoSEQ multiplex PCR; TCRdb holds only in-frame clones, not every one. V, J and clone size derive from that table, while D and trimming were established from the DNA sequence. The sample yields 170,000 or so clones, approximately 87% seen once. The TCR comes from a woman aged 18-29 years who had recovered from COVID-19. Specimen: peripheral blood.

CDR3 in amino acids: CASSLVGSFRGNEQFF. The DNA for the CDR3 is TGTGCCAGCAGTCTCGTCGGGTCCTTTCGGGGCAATGAGCAGTTCTTC. The genes are TRBV7-8 and TRBJ2-1; perhaps TRBD2 as D (5 bases). This CDR3 contains 16 residues. Deletions cut 6 bases from V and 6 bases from J, with 21 bases between. Germline CDR1 SGHVS, CDR2 FQNEAQ. Complete variable domain (other parts from reference TRBV7-8 and TRBJ2-1): GAGVSQSPRYKVAKRGQDVALRCDPISGHVSLFWYQQALGQGPEFLTYFQNEAQLDKSGLPSDRFFAERPEGSVSTLKIQRTQQEDSAVYLCASSLVGSFRGNEQFFGPGTRLTVL.